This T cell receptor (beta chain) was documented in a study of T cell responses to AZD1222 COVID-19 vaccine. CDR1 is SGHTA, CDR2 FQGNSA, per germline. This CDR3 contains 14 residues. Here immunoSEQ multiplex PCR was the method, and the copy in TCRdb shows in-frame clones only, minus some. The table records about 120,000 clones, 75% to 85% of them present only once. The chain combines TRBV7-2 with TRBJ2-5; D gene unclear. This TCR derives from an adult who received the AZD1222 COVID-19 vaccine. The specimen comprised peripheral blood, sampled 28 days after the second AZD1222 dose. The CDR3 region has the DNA TGTGGCTCCCGGCCGGGCCCGTACCAAGAGACCCAGTACTTC. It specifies CGSRPGPYQETQYF.